Listed below are T cell receptor beta chains from one sample, sequenced in a study of T cell responses to AZD1222 COVID-19 vaccine. Sequencing used immunoSEQ multiplex PCR; TCRdb keeps in-frame clones, though not all of them. The top ten hold less than 5.5% of the sample, which has more than 150,000 clones, 91% seen once. This material consisted of peripheral blood, taken on day 0 of AZD1222 vaccination. The origin of the receptors is an adult in good health. The CDR3 runs from the conserved cysteine through the conserved F or W. The order of the fields is CDR3 protein, CDR3 length, V gene.

CDR3 protein: CASSLLAGGYEQYF; CDR3 length: 14; V gene: TRBV2
CDR3 protein: CSVTSGVETQYF; CDR3 length: 12; V gene: TRBV29-1
CDR3 protein: CASTSSAGHGFEQYF; CDR3 length: 15; V gene: TRBV19
CDR3 protein: CASLPSGSSPGELFF; CDR3 length: 15; V gene: TRBV3-1/TRBV3-2
CDR3 protein: CASSLAGGNTEAFF; CDR3 length: 14; V gene: TRBV5-5
CDR3 protein: CASSPRTSGSSYNEQFF; CDR3 length: 17; V gene: TRBV27
CDR3 protein: CATSISQKQYF; CDR3 length: 11; V gene: TRBV15
CDR3 protein: CASGRGGQAQYF; CDR3 length: 12; V gene: TRBV28
CDR3 protein: CASSPGPYEQYF; CDR3 length: 12; V gene: TRBV11-2
CDR3 protein: CASSITGEAFF; CDR3 length: 11; V gene: TRBV19
CDR3 protein: CASSLDVFSYEQYF; CDR3 length: 14; V gene: TRBV5-1
CDR3 protein: CATSDNTGELFF; CDR3 length: 12; V gene: TRBV24-1
CDR3 protein: CASSLDWDRGIYGYTF; CDR3 length: 16; V gene: TRBV7-8
CDR3 protein: CASSQDSGPGTPQHF; CDR3 length: 15; V gene: TRBV3-1/TRBV3-2
CDR3 protein: CSVVGIAYNEQFF; CDR3 length: 13; V gene: TRBV29-1
CDR3 protein: CASSPRGTGEQYF; CDR3 length: 13; V gene: TRBV7-9
CDR3 protein: CASSQSEVRQYF; CDR3 length: 12; V gene: TRBV23-1
CDR3 protein: CASSYGLAEGGLEQYF; CDR3 length: 16; V gene: TRBV5-1
CDR3 protein: CASSVRGGAQSQPQHF; CDR3 length: 16; V gene: TRBV28
CDR3 protein: CASSFRAGRTDTQYF; CDR3 length: 15; V gene: TRBV28
CDR3 protein: CASSQGTAQGETSQPNTGELFF; CDR3 length: 22; V gene: TRBV4-1
CDR3 protein: CASSRDRLSNQPQHF; CDR3 length: 15; V gene: TRBV2
CDR3 protein: CASSIWGGGYTF; CDR3 length: 12; V gene: TRBV6-5
CDR3 protein: CASSLDIRYEQYF; CDR3 length: 13; V gene: TRBV5-1
CDR3 protein: CASSPRRKISTDTQYF; CDR3 length: 16; V gene: TRBV11-2
CDR3 protein: CATPGEKLFF; CDR3 length: 10; V gene: TRBV28
CDR3 protein: CASSFTGGNQPQHF; CDR3 length: 14; V gene: TRBV18
CDR3 protein: CASSGLAGGGGNEQFF; CDR3 length: 16; V gene: TRBV9